The 23 T cell receptor beta chains below were found in one sample sequenced in a study of identical twins. MiXCR was run by TCRdb on the 5' RACE reads, yielding one entry per CDR3 protein. Of 1.5 million or so distinct CDR3 sequences listed, roughly a third are singletons. Material: cord blood. All receptors derive from a newborn girl in good health.

This chain uses TRBV4-1 with TRBJ2-1, with 9 bases fitting TRBD2. The CDR3 spans 16 residues. V shed 1 base and J 3 bases; nucleotides not matched to a gene: 4. Germline CDR1 and CDR2: MGHRA and YSYEKL. In DNA form, the CDR3 reads TGCGCCAGCAGCCAAGTTATAGCGGGAGTCTACAATGAGCAGTTCTTC. Translated: CASSQVIAGVYNEQFF.

V and J are TRBV6-1 and TRBJ2-7, with TRBD2 matching 9 bases. Per the germline V gene, CDR1 is MNHNS and CDR2 is SASEGT. CDR3 length: 13 amino acids. The V and J ends lost 6 bases and 3 bases, in that order; junction bases with no gene match: 3. The DNA for the CDR3 is TGTGCCAGCAGAGCGGGAGGCGACTACGAGCAGTACTTC. Encoded protein: CASRAGGDYEQYF.

This chain links TRBV6-6 with TRBJ2-2; 11 positions agree with TRBD2. Germline lookup yields CDR1 MNHNY and CDR2 SVGAGI (reference sequence). Germline trimming cut 5 bases from V and 1 base from J; bases unmatched to any gene: 6. The CDR3 is 17 residues long. This CDR3 reads CASSPPGTSGNTGELFF. The CDR3 nucleotides read TGTGCCAGCAGTCCTCCGGGGACTAGCGGGAACACCGGGGAGCTGTTTTTT.

This chain connects TRBV6-5 to TRBJ2-1, with D tentatively TRBD2 (6 bases). The CDR3 is 15 residues long. Looked up from germline, CDR1 is MNHEY and CDR2 is SVGAGI. Between the trimmed V and J ends, which lost 0 bases and 7 bases, there was a span of 13 bases. The CDR3 DNA reads TGTGCCAGCAGTTACTCGGAGGGCCCATGGAATGAGCAGTTCTTC. This encodes CASSYSEGPWNEQFF.

This clonotype has a handful of counts. The V and J genes are TRBV13 and TRBJ2-3; TRBD2 matches 8 bases. Germline values: CDR1 PRHDT, CDR2 FYEKMQ (reference sequence). V shed 4 bases and J 5 bases; nucleotides not matched to a gene: 14. CDR3 length: 17 residues. The CDR3 DNA is TGTGCCAGCAGCTCCCCCTCTCGGCGGGGGGTCGGAGATACGCAGTATTTT. Encoded protein: CASSSPSRRGVGDTQYF. The variable domain in full, with the rest retrieved from reference TRBV13 and TRBJ2-3, is AAGVIQSPRHLIKEKRETATLKCYPIPRHDTVYWYQQGPGQDPQFLISFYEKMQSDKGSIPDRFSAQQFSDYHSELNMSSLELGDSALYFCASSSPSRRGVGDTQYFGPGTRLTVL.

V is TRBV6-6 and J is TRBJ2-4; 10 positions match TRBD1. Unmatched junction bases numbered 6, after V lost 5 bases and J lost 2 bases. The germline gives CDR1 MNHNY, CDR2 SVGAGI (reference sequence). The CDR3 is made up of 16 amino acids. CDR3 region: CASSPGQGKPKNIQYF. The CDR3 DNA sequence: TGTGCCAGCAGTCCGGGACAGGGGAAGCCCAAAAACATTCAGTACTTC.

This clonotype appeared once. The rearrangement joins TRBV18 to TRBJ2-7, with TRBD1 matching over 11 bases. The germline V gene has CDR1 KGHSH and CDR2 LQKENI. The J segment lost 6 bases and the V segment lost 2 bases, leaving 6 bases of the junction unmatched. The CDR3 has 15 residues. CDR3 residues: CASSPTDRGLFEQYF. For the CDR3, the DNA is TGTGCCAGCTCACCAACGGACAGGGGGCTCTTCGAGCAGTACTTC.

V usage is TRBV24-1 and J usage is TRBJ1-4; D is uncertain. Trimming left V 6 bases short and J 8 bases short, with 3 bases between. Germline-derived CDR1 and CDR2 are KGHDR and SFDVKD. CDR3 length: 10 amino acids. The CDR3 is CATSKEKLFF. The CDR3 coding sequence is TGTGCCACCAGTAAAGAAAAACTGTTTTTT.

The chain carries TRBV29-1 and TRBJ2-5; 9 bases agree with TRBD2. J lost 4 bases, V lost 6 bases, and 6 bases had no gene match. Germline loops: CDR1 SQVTM, CDR2 ANQGSEA. The CDR3 extends over 13 amino acids. The CDR3 DNA follows: TGCAGCGTCAAGCGGGAGGCCCCAGAGACCCAGTACTTC. Its translation is CSVKREAPETQYF. The full variable domain, its missing parts supplied by reference TRBV29-1 and TRBJ2-5, is SAVISQKPSRDICQRGTSLTIQCQVDSQVTMMFWYRQQPGQSLTLIATANQGSEATYESGFVIDKFPISRPNLTFSTLTVSNMSPEDSSIYLCSVKREAPETQYFGPGTRLLVL.

The V call is TRBV7-9, the J call TRBJ1-1; D is uncertain. The CDR3 loop spans 14 amino acids. Deletions cut 1 base from V and 2 bases from J, with 8 bases between. The germline V gene has CDR1 SEHNR and CDR2 FQNEAQ (reference sequence). The chain's CDR3 is CASSLVPSNTEAFF. The CDR3 nucleotides are TGTGCCAGCAGCTTAGTTCCGAGTAACACTGAAGCTTTCTTT.

The rearrangement links TRBV27 to TRBJ2-3, with 10 nucleotides matching TRBD2. CDR3 length: 15 amino acids. With V trimmed by 5 bases and J by 4 bases, 6 bases remained unmatched. Germline V gives CDR1 MNHEY, CDR2 SMNVEV (reference sequence). Written as DNA, the CDR3 is TGTGCCAGCAGTCCCCAGCGGGGGGGCTCAGATACGCAGTATTTT. This translates into CASSPQRGGSDTQYF.

This clonotype was picked up a small number of times. The chain joins TRBV27 to TRBJ1-1; 9 bases line up with TRBD1. Per the germline V gene, CDR1 is MNHEY and CDR2 is SMNVEV (reference sequence). The V and J ends lost 2 bases and 13 bases, in that order; junction bases with no gene match: 8. This CDR3 has 13 residues. The CDR3 DNA is TGTGCCAGCAGTTTACCCCTGACAGGGGGTCTTTTCTTT. Protein product: CASSLPLTGGLFF.

The table lists this clonotype with a few counts. J is TRBJ2-3 and V is TRBV28; TRBD2 matches at 10 bases. CDR1 and CDR2 from the germline V gene are MDHEN and SYDVKM. The length of the CDR3 is 17 residues. The J segment lost 0 bases and the V segment lost 3 bases, leaving 6 bases of the junction unmatched. The CDR3 protein is CASSFSSGRYSTDTQYF. CDR3 sequence (DNA): TGTGCCAGCAGTTTTAGTAGCGGGAGGTATAGCACAGATACGCAGTATTTT.

This rearrangement joins TRBV5-1 to TRBJ2-3; 11 nucleotides match TRBD2. V shed 4 bases and J 0 bases; nucleotides not matched to a gene: 10. Germline V gene lookup returns CDR1 SGHRS and CDR2 YFSETQ. This CDR3 has 18 residues. The CDR3 DNA sequence: TGCGCCAGCAGCCTTGTCCCGGGACTAGCGGCTAGCACAGATACGCAGTATTTT. Translation gives CASSLVPGLAASTDTQYF.

The J gene is TRBJ2-1, the V gene TRBV20-1, with D unclear. Germline assignment: CDR1 DFQATT and CDR2 SNEGSKA (reference sequence). The CDR3 is 14 residues long. The V end lost 6 bases, the J end lost 0 bases, and 12 bases lay between the germline ends. This CDR3 is CSAQHTGSYNEQFF. CDR3 in DNA: TGCAGTGCCCAACATACTGGCTCCTACAATGAGCAGTTCTTC.

This clonotype showed up many times. The chain is built from TRBV12-3 or TRBV12-4 and TRBJ1-6; possibly TRBD1 for D (6 bases). This CDR3 has 14 residues. V gave up 4 bases and J gave up 3 bases, with 7 bases separating them. CDR3 protein: CASSSDSYNSPLHF. The CDR3 DNA follows: TGTGCCAGCAGTTCGGACAGCTATAATTCACCCCTCCACTTT.

This clonotype was detected a few times. The chain uses TRBV7-2 and TRBJ1-1; no clear D. This CDR3 has 12 residues. Germline V gene data show CDR1 as SGHTA and CDR2 as FQGNSA. Trimming took 6 bases from V and 6 from J, leaving 11 bases between them. As DNA, the CDR3 is TGTGCCAGCAGATATTCTGGCCCTGAAGCTTTCTTT. Its translation is CASRYSGPEAFF. Based on the CDR3 plus reference TRBV7-2 and TRBJ1-1, the full variable domain is GAGVSQSPSNKVTEKGKDVELRCDPISGHTALYWYRQSLGQGLEFLIYFQGNSAPDKSGLPSDRFSAERTGGSVSTLTIQRTQQEDSAVYLCASRYSGPEAFFGQGTRLTVV.

This clonotype was counted between two and nine times. The rearrangement joins TRBV29-1 to TRBJ2-3; D is unclear. The V gene's germline CDR1 is SQVTM and CDR2 ANQGSEA. This CDR3 is 13 amino acids long. Trimming took 6 bases from V and 6 from J, leaving 16 bases between them. CDR3 region: CSVLRRVGDTQYF. The CDR3 DNA reads TGCAGCGTACTCCGCCGGGTGGGGGATACGCAGTATTTT.

This clonotype has more than one count but fewer than ten. This sequence joins TRBV29-1 and TRBJ2-1; D gene unclear. The germline gives CDR1 SQVTM, CDR2 ANQGSEA. This CDR3 contains 12 residues. The ends were cut back, 7 bases at V and 4 bases at J, with 11 bases in the middle. CDR3 in DNA: TGCAGCGGTCGGGCAGGTTACAATGAGCAGTTCTTC. Translating gives CSGRAGYNEQFF.

The chain links TRBV4-2 to TRBJ1-4, with no clear D. CDR3 size: 14 residues. Germline CDR1 is LGHNA and CDR2 is YNFKEQ. V gave up 3 bases and J gave up 4 bases, with 9 bases separating them. CDR3 nucleotides: TGTGCCAGCAGCCACCCCCGACATAATGAAAAACTGTTTTTT. Translated: CASSHPRHNEKLFF.

In regard to this clonotype: A much larger clone lies a single base off, so this may be a read error. J is TRBJ2-3 and V is TRBV29-1; D is ambiguous. Germline-derived CDR1 and CDR2 are SQVTM and ANQGSEA. The CDR3 sequence is 15 residues long. CDR3 nucleotide sequence: TGCAGCGTTGAAGATCTGAGGCAACGCACAGATACGCAGTCTTTT. It specifies CSVEDLRQRTDTQSF.

The J gene is TRBJ2-1, the V gene TRBV5-1; 7 nucleotides align to TRBD1. Looked up from germline, CDR1 is SGHRS and CDR2 is YFSETQ. This CDR3 spans 18 amino acids. V was clipped by 3 bases and J by 0 bases; unmatched bases: 12. The chain's CDR3 is CASSSLLTGPSSYNEQFF. DNA for the CDR3: TGCGCCAGCAGCTCCCTTTTGACAGGGCCCAGCTCCTACAATGAGCAGTTCTTC. The full variable domain, rest sourced from reference TRBV5-1 and TRBJ2-1, is KAGVTQTPRYLIKTRGQQVTLSCSPISGHRSVSWYQQTPGQGLQFLFEYFSETQRNKGNFPGRFSGRQFSNSRSEMNVSTLELGDSALYLCASSSLLTGPSSYNEQFFGPGTRLTVL.

This clonotype showed up just a few times. The rearrangement joins TRBV6-5 to TRBJ1-5; D is ambiguous. The CDR3 totals 15 residues. V gave up 2 bases and J gave up 4 bases, with 12 bases separating them. The germline V gene has CDR1 MNHEY and CDR2 SVGAGI. CDR3 in amino acids: CASSYLRSSNQPQHF. The DNA for the CDR3 is TGTGCCAGCAGTTACCTACGGTCTTCAAATCAGCCCCAGCATTTT.